This passage covers 27 T cell receptor beta chains from one sample sequenced in a study of cytomegalovirus exposure and HLA in healthy donors. Method: immunoSEQ multiplex PCR; TCRdb's copy keeps in-frame clones and lacks some. The top ten clones hold about 6% of a sample with around 50,000 clones, just over 90% of them seen once. The sequencing sample was made of PBMCs. The receptor source for this set is a woman under 30 in good health and CMV-seronegative.

The chain joins TRBV29-1 to TRBJ2-7, with no clear D. Germline CDR1 and CDR2: SQVTM and ANQGSEA. The CDR3 is 11 amino acids. The germline V and J ends were trimmed by 4 bases and 3 bases, with 7 bases remaining between them. The CDR3 region is CSVVLYYEQYF. In DNA form, the CDR3 reads TGCAGCGTTGTGCTATACTACGAGCAGTACTTC.

The V call is TRBV7-2, the J call TRBJ2-2; the D gene is possibly TRBD2 (5 bases). The CDR3 has 14 amino acids. With 4 bases removed from V and 5 bases from J, the gap between germline ends came to 11 bases. Looked up from germline, CDR1 is SGHTA and CDR2 is FQGNSA. CDR3 protein: CASSSTLGTGELFF. CDR3 nucleotide sequence: TGTGCCAGCAGCTCCACACTAGGTACCGGGGAGCTGTTTTTT.

The chain has TRBV4-3 and TRBJ1-2; TRBD1 is a possible D gene (6 bases). The germline CDR1 and CDR2 sequences are LGHNA and YSLEER. The CDR3 is made up of 16 amino acids. Trimming pared 1 base from V and 0 bases from J, leaving 12 bases between. The CDR3 protein is CASSQARWTANYGYTF. CDR3 coding DNA: TGCGCCAGCAGCCAAGCCCGTTGGACAGCTAACTATGGCTACACCTTC.

V and J are TRBV18 and TRBJ2-2; D is perhaps TRBD2 (5 bases). CDR3 length equals 14 residues. Trimming cost V 3 bases and J 5 bases, with 10 bases left between them. Germline values: CDR1 KGHSH, CDR2 LQKENI. CDR3 loop: CASSPGVRTGELFF. The CDR3 DNA reads TGTGCCAGCTCACCCGGGGTACGGACCGGGGAGCTGTTTTTT. The variable domain in full, completed from reference TRBV18 and TRBJ2-2, reads NAGVMQNPRHLVRRRGQEARLRCSPMKGHSHVYWYRQLPEEGLKFMVYLQKENIIDESGMPKERFSAEFPKEGPSILRIQQVVRGDSAAYFCASSPGVRTGELFFGEGSRLTVL.

This clone appeared a single time. The gene calls are TRBV7-8 and TRBJ1-2; 7 bases are a match to TRBD1. The V gene end was trimmed by 1 base and the J gene end by 2 bases; junction bases not matched to a gene: 7. The CDR3 sequence is 16 residues long. Germline assignment: CDR1 SGHVS and CDR2 FQNEAQ. CDR3: CASSLDLGRGNYGYTF. In DNA, the CDR3 is TGTGCCAGCAGCTTAGATTTGGGCAGGGGGAACTATGGCTACACCTTC.

The chain carries TRBV6-4 and TRBJ2-7; 8 bases agree with TRBD1. Germline CDR1 is MRHNA and CDR2 is SNTAGT. With 9 bases clipped from V and 5 bases from J, the junction kept 6 bases outside the gene matches. The CDR3 has 12 amino acids. CDR3 DNA sequence: TGTGCCAGGAGGACAGGGTTACACGAGCAGTACGTC. Protein: CARRTGLHEQYV.

The chain joins TRBV9 to TRBJ2-1, with 10 nucleotides matching TRBD2. Germline lookup yields CDR1 SGDLS and CDR2 YYNGEE. The CDR3 loop spans 15 amino acids. J lost 9 bases, V lost 0 bases, and 6 bases had no gene match. CDR3 residues: CASSVGLAGGLEQFF. The CDR3, as DNA: TGTGCCAGCAGCGTAGGGTTAGCGGGAGGTCTTGAGCAGTTCTTC.

V and J are TRBV2 and TRBJ2-3; D is uncertain. The germline gives CDR1 SNHLY, CDR2 FYNNEI. Trimming shortened V by 7 bases and J by 4 bases, and 12 bases separated the two germline ends. This CDR3 is built from 13 residues. The chain's CDR3 is CASTLLLADTQYF. In nucleotides, the CDR3 is TGTGCCAGCACCCTACTCCTAGCAGATACGCAGTATTTT.

V usage is TRBV5-4 and J usage is TRBJ1-2, with D possibly TRBD1 on 6 matching bases. V dropped 0 bases and J dropped 3 bases, with 6 bases sitting between them. Per the germline V gene, CDR1 is SGHNT and CDR2 is YYREEE (reference sequence). This CDR3 has 13 residues. DNA of the CDR3: TGTGCCAGCAGCTTGGACAGGGACTATGGCTACACCTTC. Translated: CASSLDRDYGYTF.

The chain links TRBV6-5 to TRBJ2-5; D is possibly TRBD1 (6 bases). Trimming took off 8 bases at V and 2 bases at J, with 18 bases between the two ends. The germline V gene has CDR1 MNHEY and CDR2 SVGAGI. The CDR3 has 15 amino acids. CDR3 loop: CASSTEWTVQETQYF. CDR3 bases: TGTGCCAGCTCCACAGAATGGACAGTGCAAGAGACCCAGTACTTC.

The genes are TRBV19 and TRBJ1-1; D not certain. Germline loops: CDR1 LNHDA, CDR2 SQIVND (reference sequence). With 3 bases removed from V and 5 bases from J, the gap between germline ends came to 16 bases. This CDR3 has 15 residues. The CDR3 nucleotides read TGTGCCAGTAGTATTTCGGGGTCCTGGAGGACTGAAGCTTTCTTT. As protein: CASSISGSWRTEAFF. The complete variable domain, with remaining parts taken from reference TRBV19 and TRBJ1-1, reads DGGITQSPKYLFRKEGQNVTLSCEQNLNHDAMYWYRQDPGQGLRLIYYSQIVNDFQKGDIAEGYSVSREKKESFPLTVTSAQKNPTAFYLCASSISGSWRTEAFFGQGTRLTVV.

The chain recombines TRBV11-2 with TRBJ1-1, with 9 positions matching TRBD1. This CDR3 has 15 residues. V shed 5 bases and J 4 bases; nucleotides not matched to a gene: 8. In germline, CDR1 is SGHAT, CDR2 FQNNGV. CDR3: CASSQVTGGSTEAFF. DNA for the CDR3: TGTGCCAGCAGCCAAGTGACAGGGGGGAGCACTGAAGCTTTCTTT.

The chain couples TRBV18 to TRBJ2-5, with D possibly matching TRBD2 (5 bases). This CDR3 has 12 amino acids. Germline values: CDR1 KGHSH, CDR2 LQKENI. V was pared by 3 bases and J by 5 bases, with 7 bases between. This chain's CDR3 is CASSPGVETQYF. Here the CDR3 DNA reads TGTGCCAGCTCACCCGGGGTGGAGACCCAGTACTTC.

This chain connects TRBV6-5 to TRBJ2-5, with D possibly TRBD2 on 6 matching bases. Between the trimmed V and J ends, which lost 6 bases and 2 bases, there was a span of 10 bases. The germline V gene encodes CDR1 MNHEY and CDR2 SVGAGI. This CDR3 is 13 amino acids long. The CDR3 spells CASRDYNQETQYF. The CDR3 nucleotides read TGTGCCAGCAGGGACTACAATCAAGAGACCCAGTACTTC.

The V call is TRBV13, the J call TRBJ1-1; D not resolved. This CDR3 comprises 13 residues. Trimming removed 5 bases at V and 4 bases at J, with 11 bases between. Germline V gene data show CDR1 as PRHDT and CDR2 as FYEKMQ (reference sequence). The chain's CDR3 is CASSVREGTEAFF. CDR3 nucleotides: TGTGCCAGCAGCGTTAGAGAGGGCACTGAAGCTTTCTTT.

The CDR3 loop reads CASTKEGPSGGYTF. CDR3 DNA sequence: TGTGCCAGTACCAAGGAGGGGCCGTCAGGTGGCTACACCTTC. The chain joins TRBV19 to TRBJ1-2, with D possibly matching TRBD1 (5 bases). The germline V gene encodes CDR1 LNHDA and CDR2 SQIVND (reference sequence). V lost 7 bases to trimming and J lost 7 bases, with 19 bases between them. This CDR3 region has 14 residues. Variable domain in full (rest from reference TRBV19 and TRBJ1-2): DGGITQSPKYLFRKEGQNVTLSCEQNLNHDAMYWYRQDPGQGLRLIYYSQIVNDFQKGDIAEGYSVSREKKESFPLTVTSAQKNPTAFYLCASTKEGPSGGYTFGSGTRLTVV.

The chain employs TRBV6-6 and TRBJ2-7; D is possibly TRBD1 (6 bases). The CDR3 contains 12 residues. V was pared by 6 bases and J by 4 bases, with 10 bases between. Germline assignment: CDR1 MNHNY and CDR2 SVGAGI (reference sequence). The CDR3 loop reads CASRKGDYEQYV. In DNA form, the CDR3 reads TGTGCCAGCAGAAAGGGGGATTACGAGCAGTACGTC.

This rearrangement joins TRBV7-2 to TRBJ1-2; D perhaps matches TRBD1 (6 bases). Germline V gene data show CDR1 as SGHTA and CDR2 as FQGNSA. The V gene lost 5 bases and the J gene lost 6 bases, with 13 bases spanning the gap. This CDR3 is 13 amino acids long. The CDR3 region is CASSQQQGDGYTF. CDR3 nucleotides: TGTGCCAGCAGCCAACAACAGGGTGATGGCTACACCTTC.

This clone was picked up one time. V and J are TRBV5-1 and TRBJ1-1, with TRBD1 matching 7 bases. Trimming at V came to 4 bases and at J to 2 bases, leaving 11 bases not matched to a gene. The CDR3 consists of 16 residues. CDR1 is SGHRS and CDR2 is YFSETQ in the germline V gene. The CDR3 nucleotides are TGCGCCAGCAGCCCAGAACCGGGACAGCAAAACACTGAAGCTTTCTTT. This gives the protein CASSPEPGQQNTEAFF.

The chain joins TRBV30 to TRBJ2-1; D is uncertain. V was trimmed by 5 bases and J by 0 bases, leaving 11 bases between them. This CDR3 region has 14 residues. Germline loops: CDR1 GTSNPN, CDR2 SVGIG (reference sequence). The CDR3 spells CAWAQSYSYNEQFF. CDR3 nucleotide sequence: TGTGCCTGGGCACAGTCATACTCCTACAATGAGCAGTTCTTC.

The chain combines TRBV2 with TRBJ2-2, with TRBD2 matching 9 bases. V shed 7 bases and J 4 bases; nucleotides not matched to a gene: 4. There are 14 residues in the CDR3. The V gene's germline CDR1 is SNHLY and CDR2 FYNNEI. For the CDR3, the DNA is TGTGCCAGCAAGGCGGGAGGGGCCACCGGGGAGCTGTTTTTT. Amino acids: CASKAGGATGELFF.

This chain links TRBV27 with TRBJ1-4; D gene uncertain. Germline-derived CDR1 and CDR2 are MNHEY and SMNVEV (reference sequence). This CDR3 is built from 15 residues. Trimming removed 8 bases from V and 3 bases from J, with 16 bases in between. CDR3: CASGDERVPNEKLFF. As DNA, the CDR3 is TGTGCCAGCGGTGATGAGAGGGTTCCTAATGAAAAACTGTTTTTT.

The rearrangement uses TRBV7-6 and TRBJ2-2, with 10 bases matching TRBD2. J gave up 4 bases and V 6 bases, and 5 bases lay outside the gene matches. CDR1 is SGHVS, CDR2 FNYEAQ, per germline. The length of the CDR3 is 15 residues. The CDR3 sequence is CASRLLAGITGELFF. The CDR3 region has the DNA TGTGCCAGCAGGCTACTAGCGGGGATCACCGGGGAGCTGTTTTTT.

This clone showed up just once. The chain combines TRBV6-5 with TRBJ1-4; tentative D call: TRBD1 (5 bases). Trimming pared 6 bases from V and 5 bases from J, leaving 13 bases between. Looked up from germline, CDR1 is MNHEY and CDR2 is SVGAGI. The CDR3 covers 14 residues. DNA of the CDR3: TGTGCCAGCAGGTTAAGGGGCGGAAATGAAAAACTGTTTTTT. This translates into CASRLRGGNEKLFF.

This chain connects TRBV2 to TRBJ2-7; D gene unclear. Trimming took 1 base from V and 4 from J, leaving 11 bases between them. The CDR3 runs 14 residues. The germline CDR1 and CDR2 sequences are SNHLY and FYNNEI. The CDR3 is CASSEGSSSYEQYV. CDR3 nucleotide sequence: TGTGCCAGCAGTGAAGGAAGTAGCAGTTACGAGCAGTACGTC.

The chain uses TRBV7-9 and TRBJ2-3, with TRBD1 matching 9 bases. The CDR3 sequence is 15 residues long. Germline assignment: CDR1 SEHNR and CDR2 FQNEAQ (reference sequence). Trimming removed 5 bases from V and 2 bases from J; junction bases left unmatched: 5. CDR3 DNA sequence: TGTGCCAGCAGCCCCCGGGACAGGGCCACAGATACGCAGTATTTT. It codes for CASSPRDRATDTQYF.

V is TRBV6-1 and J is TRBJ2-3, with D perhaps TRBD2 (6 bases). The V end lost 4 bases, the J end lost 4 bases, and 15 bases lay between the germline ends. The length of the CDR3 is 15 residues. Germline V gene sequence: CDR1 MNHNS, CDR2 SASEGT. CDR3 residues: CASSGGGVAADTQYF. The CDR3 bases are TGTGCCAGCAGTGGGGGCGGGGTGGCGGCAGATACGCAGTATTTT.